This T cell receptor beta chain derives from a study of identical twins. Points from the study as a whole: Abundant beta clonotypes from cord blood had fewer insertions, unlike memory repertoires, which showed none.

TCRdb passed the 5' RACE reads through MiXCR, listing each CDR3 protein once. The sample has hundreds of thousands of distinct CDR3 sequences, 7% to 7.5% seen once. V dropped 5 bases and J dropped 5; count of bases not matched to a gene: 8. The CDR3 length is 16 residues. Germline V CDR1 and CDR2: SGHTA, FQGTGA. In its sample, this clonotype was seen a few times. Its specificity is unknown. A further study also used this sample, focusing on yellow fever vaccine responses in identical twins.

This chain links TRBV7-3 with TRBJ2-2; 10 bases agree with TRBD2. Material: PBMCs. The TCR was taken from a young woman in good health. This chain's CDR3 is CASSQPSGGGTGELFF. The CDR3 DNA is TGTGCCAGCAGCCAACCTAGCGGGGGAGGGACCGGGGAGCTGTTTTTT. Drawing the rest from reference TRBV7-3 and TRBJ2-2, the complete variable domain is GAGVSQTPSNKVTEKGKYVELRCDPISGHTALYWYRQSLGQGPEFLIYFQGTGAADDSGLPNDRFFAVRPEGSVSTLKIQRTERGDSAVYLCASSQPSGGGTGELFFGEGSRLTVL.